Sequencing of this TCR beta chain was carried out in a study of vaccination and CD4 T cells after COVID-19. Study-level points and caveats: Median SARS-CoV-2-reactive clonotype numbers went up from around 21 to 38, but not significantly.

This CDR3 region has 15 residues. Germline V lookup: CDR1 MNHEY, CDR2 SVGAGI. V was trimmed by 4 bases and J by 8 bases, leaving 20 bases between them. The treatment denotes: approximately 9-day PBMC culture with coronavirus spike peptide pools or control peptides (ViraFEST assay). Convalescent patients tested SARS-CoV-2 PCR positive from March to December 2020, before Alpha, Beta and Delta emerged. An Oncomine TCR Beta short-read assay was used to sequence the DNA from cultured CD4+ T cells. It was cultured CD4+ T cells from which genomic DNA was extracted. TCRdb reprocessed the PCR reads with MiXCR, giving one entry per CDR3 protein. Of some 10,000 distinct CDR3 sequences listed, about three quarters are singletons. Of note for this clonotype: The antigen is undetermined.

This receptor was identified in a human donor who had recovered from COVID-19. Sequencing used CD4+ T cells from blood, cultured in vitro. The chain employs TRBV6-5 and TRBJ1-2; possible D gene TRBD1, 5 bases. The CDR3 loop is CASSSAEGRAVGYTF. In DNA form, the CDR3 reads TGTGCCAGCAGTTCCGCGGAGGGCAGGGCCGTGGGCTACACCTTC.